This is a list of T cell receptor beta chains from one sample in a study of breast tumors, draining lymph nodes, adjacent tissues. TCRdb analysed the multiplex PCR reads with MiXCR anew, one entry per CDR3 protein. The table has some 150,000 distinct CDR3 sequences, around a third seen once; the top ten hold approximately 3.9%. The sequencing sample was made of axillary lymph node tissue. The receptors here all came from a female donor with breast cancer. Some clones in this sample may be carry-over from other donors' samples. The conserved cysteine and the conserved F or W are not part of the CDR3 here.

j_call: TRBJ2-7
v_call: TRBV11-2
cdr3_length: 12
cdr3_aa: ASSLAGGPGEQY

j_call: TRBJ1-4
v_call: TRBV5-1
cdr3_length: 13
cdr3_aa: ASGDRGTGSEKLF

j_call: TRBJ1-2
v_call: TRBV29-1
cdr3_length: 12
cdr3_aa: SVEDPSYFYGYT

j_call: TRBJ2-6
v_call: TRBV2
cdr3_length: 12
cdr3_aa: ASGAGAGANVLT

j_call: TRBJ2-5
v_call: TRBV7-7
cdr3_length: 11
cdr3_aa: ASSLARDRGQY

j_call: TRBJ1-4
v_call: TRBV2
cdr3_length: 11
cdr3_aa: ASHSGANEKLF

j_call: TRBJ1-5
v_call: TRBV20-1
cdr3_length: 9
cdr3_aa: SAMRGETQH

j_call: TRBJ1-2
v_call: TRBV6-5
cdr3_length: 12
cdr3_aa: ASSGDRGQYGYT

j_call: TRBJ2-3
v_call: TRBV5-5
cdr3_length: 12
cdr3_aa: ASSRTSGRDTQY

j_call: TRBJ2-7
v_call: TRBV7-2
cdr3_length: 12
cdr3_aa: ASSRGLRVVEQY

j_call: TRBJ2-1
v_call: TRBV27
cdr3_length: 10
cdr3_aa: ASSLKGGRQF

j_call: TRBJ1-5
v_call: TRBV5-1
cdr3_length: 12
cdr3_aa: ASSAGQGNQPQH

j_call: TRBJ1-3
v_call: TRBV12-3/TRBV12-4
cdr3_length: 11
cdr3_aa: ASSLTGGNTIY

j_call: TRBJ1-2
v_call: TRBV5-1
cdr3_length: 10
cdr3_aa: ASSRTGDGYT

j_call: TRBJ1-3
v_call: TRBV5-8
cdr3_length: 11
cdr3_aa: ASSLTLGNTIY

j_call: TRBJ2-5
v_call: TRBV29-1
cdr3_length: 12
cdr3_aa: SVGLAGGQETQY

j_call: TRBJ2-5
v_call: TRBV3-1
cdr3_length: 19
cdr3_aa: ASSQEFPGRTSGGAFETQY

j_call: TRBJ2-5
v_call: TRBV6-1
cdr3_length: 16
cdr3_aa: ASSEPGAGGRDQETQY

j_call: TRBJ2-1
v_call: TRBV20-1
cdr3_length: 14
cdr3_aa: SASPGGSGSRNEQF

j_call: TRBJ2-1
v_call: TRBV10-3
cdr3_length: 11
cdr3_aa: AISEGRTNEQF

j_call: TRBJ2-3
v_call: TRBV19
cdr3_length: 12
cdr3_aa: ASSTGGSTDTQY

j_call: TRBJ2-7
v_call: TRBV20-1
cdr3_length: 11
cdr3_aa: SAILVGEGEQY

j_call: TRBJ2-3
v_call: TRBV7-9
cdr3_length: 14
cdr3_aa: ASSLTGSLSTDTQY

j_call: TRBJ1-6
v_call: TRBV11-2
cdr3_length: 13
cdr3_aa: ASSPQGWMDSPLH

j_call: TRBJ2-1
v_call: TRBV27
cdr3_length: 11
cdr3_aa: ASSLSSVGEQF

j_call: TRBJ2-7
v_call: TRBV5-4
cdr3_length: 9
cdr3_aa: AGSFPGEQY

j_call: TRBJ1-1
v_call: TRBV5-4
cdr3_length: 13
cdr3_aa: ASSLVAGMNTEAF